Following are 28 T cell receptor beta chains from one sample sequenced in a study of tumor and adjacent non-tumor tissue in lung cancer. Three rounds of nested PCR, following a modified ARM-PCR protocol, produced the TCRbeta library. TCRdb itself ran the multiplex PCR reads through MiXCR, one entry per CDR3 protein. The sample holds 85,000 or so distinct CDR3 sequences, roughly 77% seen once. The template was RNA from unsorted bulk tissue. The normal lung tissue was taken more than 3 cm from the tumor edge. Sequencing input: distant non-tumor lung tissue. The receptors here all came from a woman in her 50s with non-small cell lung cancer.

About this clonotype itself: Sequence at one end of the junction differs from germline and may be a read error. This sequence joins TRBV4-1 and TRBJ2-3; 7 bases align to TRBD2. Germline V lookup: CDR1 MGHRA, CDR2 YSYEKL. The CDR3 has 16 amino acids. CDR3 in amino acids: CASSQGLAGDSDTQCF. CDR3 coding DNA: TGCGCCAGCAGCCAAGGACTTGCGGGAGATTCAGATACGCAGTGTTTT.

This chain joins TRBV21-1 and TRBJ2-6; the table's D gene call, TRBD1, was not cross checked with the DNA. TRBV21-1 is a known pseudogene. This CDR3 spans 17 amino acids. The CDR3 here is CASSRAGTFSGANVPTF. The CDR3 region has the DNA TGTGCCAGCAGCAGAGCCGGGACATTTTCTGGGGCTAACGTCCCGACTTTC.

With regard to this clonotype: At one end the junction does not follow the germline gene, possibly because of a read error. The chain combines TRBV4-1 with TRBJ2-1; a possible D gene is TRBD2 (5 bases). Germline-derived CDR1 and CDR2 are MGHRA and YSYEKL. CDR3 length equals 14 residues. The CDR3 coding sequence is TGCGCCAGCAGCCCGACTAAGATTGTTGATGAGCTGTTCTTC. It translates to CASSPTKIVDELFF.

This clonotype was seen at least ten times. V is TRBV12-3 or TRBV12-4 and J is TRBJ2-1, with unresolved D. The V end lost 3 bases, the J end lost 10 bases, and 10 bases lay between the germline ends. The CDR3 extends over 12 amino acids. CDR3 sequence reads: CASSFDGWEQFF. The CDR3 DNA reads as TGTGCCAGCAGTTTCGATGGGTGGGAGCAGTTCTTC.

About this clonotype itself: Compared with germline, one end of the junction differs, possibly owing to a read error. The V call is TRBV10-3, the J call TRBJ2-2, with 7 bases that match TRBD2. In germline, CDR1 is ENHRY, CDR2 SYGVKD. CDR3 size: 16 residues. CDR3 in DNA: TGTGCCATCAGTGGTCCTAGCGGTGGGAACACCGGGGGGCTGTTTTTT. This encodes CAISGPSGGNTGGLFF.

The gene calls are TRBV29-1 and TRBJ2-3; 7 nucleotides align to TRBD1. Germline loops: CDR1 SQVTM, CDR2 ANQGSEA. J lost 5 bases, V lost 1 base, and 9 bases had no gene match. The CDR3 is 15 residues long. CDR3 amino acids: CSVEVRYRGIDTQYF. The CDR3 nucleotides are TGCAGCGTTGAAGTTAGGTACAGGGGAATAGATACGCAGTATTTT.

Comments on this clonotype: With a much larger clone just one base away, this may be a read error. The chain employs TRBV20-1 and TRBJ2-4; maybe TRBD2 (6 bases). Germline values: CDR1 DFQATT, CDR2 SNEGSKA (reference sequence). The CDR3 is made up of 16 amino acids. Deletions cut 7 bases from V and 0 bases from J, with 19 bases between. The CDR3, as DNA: TGCAGTGTTAGCAGGGACTCCGCAGAAGCCAAAAACATTCAGTACTTC. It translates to CSVSRDSAEAKNIQYF.

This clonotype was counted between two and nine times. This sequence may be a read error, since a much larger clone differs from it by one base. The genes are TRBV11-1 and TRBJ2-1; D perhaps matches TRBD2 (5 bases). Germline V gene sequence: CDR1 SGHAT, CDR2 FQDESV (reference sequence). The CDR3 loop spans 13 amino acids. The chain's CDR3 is CASSAADCNGQFF. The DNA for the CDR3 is TGTGCCAGCAGCGCCGCGGACTGCAATGGGCAGTTCTTC.

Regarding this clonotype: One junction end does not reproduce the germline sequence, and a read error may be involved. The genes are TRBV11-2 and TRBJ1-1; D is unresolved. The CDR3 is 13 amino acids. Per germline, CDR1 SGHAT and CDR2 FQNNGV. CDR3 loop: CASSLGRQTEAFF. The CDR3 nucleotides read TGTGCCAGCAGCTTAGGGAGGCAAACTGAGGCTTTCTTT.

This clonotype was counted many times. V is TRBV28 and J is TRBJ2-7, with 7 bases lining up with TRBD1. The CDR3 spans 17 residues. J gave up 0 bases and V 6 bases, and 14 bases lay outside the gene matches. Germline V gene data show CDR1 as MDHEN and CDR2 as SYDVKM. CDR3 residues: CASSEDEWGQSSYEQYF. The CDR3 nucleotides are TGTGCCAGCAGCGAAGACGAGTGGGGACAGTCCTCCTACGAGCAGTACTTC.

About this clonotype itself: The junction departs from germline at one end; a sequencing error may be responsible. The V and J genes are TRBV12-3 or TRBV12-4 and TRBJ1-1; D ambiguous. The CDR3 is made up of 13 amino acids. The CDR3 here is CAGSLGGERKAFF. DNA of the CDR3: TGTGCCGGCAGTTTGGGCGGCGAGAGGAAAGCTTTCTTT.

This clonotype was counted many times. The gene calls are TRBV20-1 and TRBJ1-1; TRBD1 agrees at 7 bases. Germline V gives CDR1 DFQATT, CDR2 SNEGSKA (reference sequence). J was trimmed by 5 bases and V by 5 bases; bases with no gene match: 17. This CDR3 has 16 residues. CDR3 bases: TGCAGTGCTGTCGAAGCCCAGGGGGGCTTGGGTACTGAAGCTTTCTTT. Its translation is CSAVEAQGGLGTEAFF.

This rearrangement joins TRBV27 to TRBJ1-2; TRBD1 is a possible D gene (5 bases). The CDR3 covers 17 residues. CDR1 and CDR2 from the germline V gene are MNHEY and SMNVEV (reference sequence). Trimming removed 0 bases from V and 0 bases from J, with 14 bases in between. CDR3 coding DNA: TGTGCCAGCAGTTTATCGGGGTACGCGGGGGCTAACTATGGCTACACCTTC. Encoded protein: CASSLSGYAGANYGYTF.

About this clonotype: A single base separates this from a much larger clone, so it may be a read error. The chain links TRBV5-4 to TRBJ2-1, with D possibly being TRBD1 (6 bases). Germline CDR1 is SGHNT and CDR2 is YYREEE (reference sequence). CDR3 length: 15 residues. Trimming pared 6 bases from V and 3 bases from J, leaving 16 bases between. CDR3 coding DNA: TGTGCCAGCACCCCTTCCCAGGGGTACTACAATGAGCAGTTCTTC. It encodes CASTPSQGYYNEQFF.

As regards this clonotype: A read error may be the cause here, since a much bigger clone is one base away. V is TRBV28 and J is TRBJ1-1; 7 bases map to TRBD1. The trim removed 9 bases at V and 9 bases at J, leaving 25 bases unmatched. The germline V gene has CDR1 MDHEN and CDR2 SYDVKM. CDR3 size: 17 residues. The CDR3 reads CASPKGADIHQGDKAFF. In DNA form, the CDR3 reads TGTGCCAGTCCTAAAGGGGCGGACATACACCAGGGGGATAAAGCTTTCTTT.

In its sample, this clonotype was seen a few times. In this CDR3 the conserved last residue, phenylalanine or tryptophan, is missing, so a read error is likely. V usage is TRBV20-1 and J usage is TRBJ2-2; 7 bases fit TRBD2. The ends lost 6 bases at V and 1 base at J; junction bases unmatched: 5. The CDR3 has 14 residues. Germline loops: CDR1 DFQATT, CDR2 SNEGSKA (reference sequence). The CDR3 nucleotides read TGCAGTGCCACCACTAGCGAGAACACCGGGGAGCTGTTTCTT. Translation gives CSATTSENTGELFL.

CDR3 nucleotides: TGCGCCAGCAGTTTCGGTCCCCCCCTAAACTCCTACAATGAGCAGTTCTTC. Its protein product is CASSFGPPLNSYNEQFF. The chain combines TRBV10-2 with TRBJ2-1; D uncertain. V was shortened by 5 bases and J by 0 bases, with 17 bases between the two germline ends. CDR1 is WSHSY, CDR2 SAAADI, per germline. The CDR3 totals 17 residues.

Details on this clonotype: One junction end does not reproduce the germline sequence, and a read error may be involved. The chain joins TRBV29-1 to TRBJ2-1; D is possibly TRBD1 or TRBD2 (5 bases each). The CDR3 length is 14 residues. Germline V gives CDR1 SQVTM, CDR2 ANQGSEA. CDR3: CSVGSGCQGNEQFF. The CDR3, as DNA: TGCAGCGTTGGCTCGGGGTGCCAGGGAAATGAGCAGTTCTTT.

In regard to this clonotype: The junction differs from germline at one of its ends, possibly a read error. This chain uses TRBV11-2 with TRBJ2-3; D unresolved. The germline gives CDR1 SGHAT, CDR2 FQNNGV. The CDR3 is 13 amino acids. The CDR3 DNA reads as TGTGCCAGCTGCTTAGGTTCAGAGGATACGCAGTATTTT. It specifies CASCLGSEDTQYF.

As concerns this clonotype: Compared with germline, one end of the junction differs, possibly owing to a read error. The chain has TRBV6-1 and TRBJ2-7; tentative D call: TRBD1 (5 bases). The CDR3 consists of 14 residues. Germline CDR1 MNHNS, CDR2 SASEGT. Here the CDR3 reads CASSADIFFYGQYF. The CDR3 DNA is TGTGCCAGCAGCGCGGACATATTCTTCTACGGGCAGTACTTC.

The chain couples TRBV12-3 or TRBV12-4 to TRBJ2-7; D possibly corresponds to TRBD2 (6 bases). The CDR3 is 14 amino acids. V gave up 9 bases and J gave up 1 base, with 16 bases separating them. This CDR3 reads CASSLPGGSYEQYF. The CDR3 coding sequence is TGTGCCAGTAGCCTCCCCGGGGGTTCCTACGAGCAGTACTTC.

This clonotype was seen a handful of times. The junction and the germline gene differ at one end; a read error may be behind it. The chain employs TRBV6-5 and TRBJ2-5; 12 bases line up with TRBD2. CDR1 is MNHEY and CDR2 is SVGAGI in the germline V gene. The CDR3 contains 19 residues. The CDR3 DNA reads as TGTGCTAGCAGTTACCGGTCTAGCGGGAGGGTCAGGGGATCAGAGACCCAGTACTTC. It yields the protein CASSYRSSGRVRGSETQYF.

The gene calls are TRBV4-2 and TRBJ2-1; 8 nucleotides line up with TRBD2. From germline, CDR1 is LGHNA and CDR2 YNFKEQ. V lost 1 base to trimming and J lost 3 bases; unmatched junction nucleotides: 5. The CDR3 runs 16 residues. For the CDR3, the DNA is TGTGCCAGCAGCCAAGGGAGTAGCGGGGACTACAATGAGCAGTTCTTC. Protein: CASSQGSSGDYNEQFF.

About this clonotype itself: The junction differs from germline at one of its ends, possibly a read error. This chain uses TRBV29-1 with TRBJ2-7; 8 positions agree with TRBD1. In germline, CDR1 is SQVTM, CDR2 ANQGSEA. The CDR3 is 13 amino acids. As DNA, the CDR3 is TGCAGCGTCCGGGACAGGAGGAACTACGGGCAGTACTTC. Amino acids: CSVRDRRNYGQYF.

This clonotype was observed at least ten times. The CDR3 sequence is CASSEDRGSSPHTDTQYF. The CDR3 DNA is TGTGCCAGCAGTGAGGATCGCGGTTCCTCACCACACACAGATACGCAGTATTTT. The chain combines TRBV6-4 with TRBJ2-3; no clear D gene. The germline V gene encodes CDR1 MRHNA and CDR2 SNTAGT. The CDR3 length is 18 residues. V lost 3 bases to trimming and J lost 2 bases, with 21 bases between them.

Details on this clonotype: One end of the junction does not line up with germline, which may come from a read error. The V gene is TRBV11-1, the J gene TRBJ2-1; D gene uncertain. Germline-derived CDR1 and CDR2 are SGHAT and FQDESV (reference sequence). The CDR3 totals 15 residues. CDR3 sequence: CVSSPTPSTGDKQFF. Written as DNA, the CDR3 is TGTGTCAGCAGCCCGACTCCTTCGACTGGCGATAAGCAGTTCTTC.

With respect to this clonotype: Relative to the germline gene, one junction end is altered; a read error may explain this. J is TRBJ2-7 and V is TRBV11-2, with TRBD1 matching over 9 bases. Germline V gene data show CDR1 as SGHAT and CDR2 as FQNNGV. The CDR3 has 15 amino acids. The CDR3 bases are TGTGCCAGGAGCACTGGGACAGGGCGCACCTACGAGCATTACTTC. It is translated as CARSTGTGRTYEHYF.

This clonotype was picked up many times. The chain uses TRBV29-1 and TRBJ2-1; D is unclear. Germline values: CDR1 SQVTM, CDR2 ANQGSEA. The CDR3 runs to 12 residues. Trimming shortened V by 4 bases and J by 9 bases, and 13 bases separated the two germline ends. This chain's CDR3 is CSVVLYEGEQFF. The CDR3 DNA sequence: TGCAGCGTTGTACTCTATGAAGGTGAGCAGTTCTTC.